This T cell receptor beta chain stems from a study of blood T cell repertoires in COVID-19. TCRdb's copy holds only in-frame clones and misses some; the assay was immunoSEQ multiplex PCR. The sample gives 250,000 or so clones, around 83% of which show up once; approximately 6.6% is in the top ten. The CDR3 covers 12 residues. Deletions cut 7 bases from V and 4 bases from J, with 10 bases between. Germline CDR1 reads MRHNA; CDR2 reads SNTAGT. This receptor was taken from a woman aged 45-59 years who had been exposed to COVID-19. Sequenced sample: PBMCs or T cells enriched from blood (not recorded which). The chain is built from TRBV6-4 and TRBJ1-1; D is uncertain. Here the CDR3 reads CASTLKVTEAFF. CDR3 nucleotide sequence: TGTGCCAGCACCCTAAAAGTCACTGAAGCTTTCTTT.